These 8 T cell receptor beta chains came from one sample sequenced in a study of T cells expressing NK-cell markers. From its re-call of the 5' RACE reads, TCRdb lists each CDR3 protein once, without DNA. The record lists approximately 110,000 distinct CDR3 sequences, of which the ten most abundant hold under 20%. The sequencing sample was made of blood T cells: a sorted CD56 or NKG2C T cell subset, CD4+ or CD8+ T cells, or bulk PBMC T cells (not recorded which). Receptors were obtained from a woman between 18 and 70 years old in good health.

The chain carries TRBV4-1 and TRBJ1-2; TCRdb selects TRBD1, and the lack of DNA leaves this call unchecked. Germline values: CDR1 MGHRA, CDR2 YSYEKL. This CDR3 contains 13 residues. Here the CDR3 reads CASSHDRGYGYTF.

The CDR3 sequence: CASSINLAGGLNEQFF. The chain joins TRBV19 to TRBJ2-1; TCRdb outputs TRBD2, but without DNA this stays unchecked. The length of the CDR3 is 16 residues. Germline V CDR1 and CDR2: LNHDA, SQIVND (reference sequence).

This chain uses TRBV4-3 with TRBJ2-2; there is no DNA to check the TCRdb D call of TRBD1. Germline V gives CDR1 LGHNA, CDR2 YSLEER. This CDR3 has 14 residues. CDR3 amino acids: CASSQVGRVGELFF.

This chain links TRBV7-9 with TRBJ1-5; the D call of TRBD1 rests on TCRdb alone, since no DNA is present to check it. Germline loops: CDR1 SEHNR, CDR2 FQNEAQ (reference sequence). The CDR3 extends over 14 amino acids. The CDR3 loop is CASSPGQGAQPQHF.

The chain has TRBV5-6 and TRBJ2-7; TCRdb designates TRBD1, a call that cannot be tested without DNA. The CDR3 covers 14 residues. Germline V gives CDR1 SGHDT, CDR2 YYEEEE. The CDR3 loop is CASSLGQGIYEQYF.

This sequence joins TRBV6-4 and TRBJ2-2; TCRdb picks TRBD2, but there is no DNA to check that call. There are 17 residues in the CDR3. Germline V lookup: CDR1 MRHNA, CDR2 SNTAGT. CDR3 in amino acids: CASSDTRGSGATGELFF.

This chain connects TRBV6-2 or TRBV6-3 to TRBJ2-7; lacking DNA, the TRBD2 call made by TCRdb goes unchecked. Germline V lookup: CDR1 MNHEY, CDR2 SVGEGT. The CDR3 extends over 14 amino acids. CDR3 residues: CASNTAGGAYEQYF.

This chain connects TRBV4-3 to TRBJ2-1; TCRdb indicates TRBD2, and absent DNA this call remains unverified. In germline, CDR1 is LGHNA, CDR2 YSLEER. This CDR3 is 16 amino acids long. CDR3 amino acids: CASSQEEGSEFYEQFF.